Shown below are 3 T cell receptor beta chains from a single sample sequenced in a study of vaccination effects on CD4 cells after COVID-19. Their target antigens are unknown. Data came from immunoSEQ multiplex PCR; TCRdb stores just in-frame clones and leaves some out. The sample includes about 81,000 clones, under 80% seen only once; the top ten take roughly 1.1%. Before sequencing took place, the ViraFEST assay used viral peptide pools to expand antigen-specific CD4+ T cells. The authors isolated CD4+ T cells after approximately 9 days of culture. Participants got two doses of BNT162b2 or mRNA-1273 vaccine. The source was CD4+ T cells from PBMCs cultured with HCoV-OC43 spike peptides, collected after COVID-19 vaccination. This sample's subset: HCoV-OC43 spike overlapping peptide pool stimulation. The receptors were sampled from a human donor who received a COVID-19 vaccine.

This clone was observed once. The CDR3 bases are TGTGCCAGCAGCGATAGCGGGGTCAGCACAGATACGCAGTATTTT. As protein: CASSDSGVSTDTQYF. The gene calls are TRBV13 and TRBJ2-3, with 8 bases that match TRBD2. V trimming: 5 bases; J trimming: 0 bases; junction bases outside the gene matches: 4. The CDR3 runs to 15 residues. Germline CDR1 reads PRHDT; CDR2 reads FYEKMQ (reference sequence). Looking up the rest from reference TRBV13 and TRBJ2-3 gives the full variable domain: AAGVIQSPRHLIKEKRETATLKCYPIPRHDTVYWYQQGPGQDPQFLISFYEKMQSDKGSIPDRFSAQQFSDYHSELNMSSLELGDSALYFCASSDSGVSTDTQYFGPGTRLTVL.

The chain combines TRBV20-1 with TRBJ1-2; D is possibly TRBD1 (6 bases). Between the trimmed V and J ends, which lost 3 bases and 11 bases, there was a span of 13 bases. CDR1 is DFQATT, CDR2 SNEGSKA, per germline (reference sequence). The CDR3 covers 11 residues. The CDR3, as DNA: TGCAGTGCTAGGGGGGGGGCAGGGTACACCTTC. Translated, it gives CSARGGAGYTF.

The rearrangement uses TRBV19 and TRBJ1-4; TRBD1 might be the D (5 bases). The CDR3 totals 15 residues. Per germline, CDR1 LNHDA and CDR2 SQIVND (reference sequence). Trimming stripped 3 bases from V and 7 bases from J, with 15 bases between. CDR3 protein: CASSIRDPGFEKLFF. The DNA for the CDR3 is TGTGCCAGTAGTATCCGGGACCCTGGGTTTGAAAAACTGTTTTTT.